This T cell receptor (beta chain) stems from a study of identical twins. This clonotype turned up a few times. The CDR3 contains 14 residues. V lost 6 bases and J lost 4, with 16 bases in between. TCRdb redid the calling of the 5' RACE reads with MiXCR, one entry per CDR3 protein. This table has roughly 490,000 distinct CDR3 sequences, 13% to 15% appearing once. The sample was also reused in another study, on yellow fever vaccine responses in identical twins.

The chain links TRBV12-3 or TRBV12-4 to TRBJ2-7; tentatively, D is TRBD1 (6 bases). Sequencing was carried out using CD4+ T cells sorted from blood. The clonotype was recovered from a woman between 18 and 29 years old in good health. In nucleotides, the CDR3 is TGTGCCAGCAGGCAAACGACAGGATCGTACGAGCAGTACTTC. It specifies CASRQTTGSYEQYF.